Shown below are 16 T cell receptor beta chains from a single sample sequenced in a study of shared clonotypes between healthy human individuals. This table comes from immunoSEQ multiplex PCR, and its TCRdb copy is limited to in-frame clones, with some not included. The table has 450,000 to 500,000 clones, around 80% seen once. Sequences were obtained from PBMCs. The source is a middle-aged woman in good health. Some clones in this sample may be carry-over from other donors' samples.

The CDR3 nucleotides are TGTGCCAGCAGTGAAAACTACGAGCAGTACTTC. This encodes CASSENYEQYF. This chain links TRBV25-1 with TRBJ2-7; no clear D gene. Germline lookup yields CDR1 MGHDK and CDR2 SYGVNS. The CDR3 has 11 amino acids. Trimming left V 2 bases short and J 3 bases short, with 2 bases between.

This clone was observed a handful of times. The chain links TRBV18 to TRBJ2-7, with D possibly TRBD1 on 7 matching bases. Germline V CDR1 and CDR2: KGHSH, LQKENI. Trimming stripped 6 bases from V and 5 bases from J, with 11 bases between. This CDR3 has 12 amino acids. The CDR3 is CASSAGQHEQYF. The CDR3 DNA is TGTGCCAGCTCGGCGGGACAGCACGAGCAGTACTTC.

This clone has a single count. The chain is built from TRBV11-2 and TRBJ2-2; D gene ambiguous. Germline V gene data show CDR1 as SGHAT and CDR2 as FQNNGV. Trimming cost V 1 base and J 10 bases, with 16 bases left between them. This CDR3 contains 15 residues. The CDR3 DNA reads TGTGCCAGCAGCTTAGCTTCTAGGATCTCCGAGGAGCTGTTTTTT. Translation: CASSLASRISEELFF.

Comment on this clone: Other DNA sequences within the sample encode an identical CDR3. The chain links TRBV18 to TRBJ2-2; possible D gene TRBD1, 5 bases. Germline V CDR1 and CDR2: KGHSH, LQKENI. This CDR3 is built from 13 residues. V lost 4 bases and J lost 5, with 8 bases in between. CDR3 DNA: TGTGCCAGCTCACAAGCAGGGACCGGGGAGCTGTTTTTT. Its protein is CASSQAGTGELFF.

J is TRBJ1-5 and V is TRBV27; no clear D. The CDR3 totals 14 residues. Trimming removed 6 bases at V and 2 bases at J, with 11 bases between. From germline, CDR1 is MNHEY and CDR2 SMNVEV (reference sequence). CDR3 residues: CASSPLRGNQPQHF. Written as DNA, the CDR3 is TGTGCCAGCAGCCCCCTCCGGGGCAATCAGCCCCAGCATTTT.

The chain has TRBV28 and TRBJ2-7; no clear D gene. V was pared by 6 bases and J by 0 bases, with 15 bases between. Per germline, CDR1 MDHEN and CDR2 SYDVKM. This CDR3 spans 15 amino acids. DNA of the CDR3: TGTGCCAGCAGCCCTGATCCTTTGGCCTCCTACGAGCAGTACTTC. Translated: CASSPDPLASYEQYF.

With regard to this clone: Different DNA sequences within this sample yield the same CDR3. CDR3 in DNA: TGTGCCAGCTCACGGGGGAACACTGAAGCTTTCTTT. It translates to CASSRGNTEAFF. The chain is built from TRBV7-9 and TRBJ1-1; D remains unclear. The ends were cut back, 8 bases at V and 1 base at J, with 8 bases in the middle. The germline gives CDR1 SEHNR, CDR2 FQNEAQ (reference sequence). CDR3 length equals 12 residues. Full variable domain (missing parts from reference TRBV7-9 and TRBJ1-1): DTGVSQNPRHKITKRGQNVTFRCDPISEHNRLYWYRQTLGQGPEFLTYFQNEAQLEKSRLLSDRFSAERPKGSFSTLEIQRTEQGDSAMYLCASSRGNTEAFFGQGTRLTVV.

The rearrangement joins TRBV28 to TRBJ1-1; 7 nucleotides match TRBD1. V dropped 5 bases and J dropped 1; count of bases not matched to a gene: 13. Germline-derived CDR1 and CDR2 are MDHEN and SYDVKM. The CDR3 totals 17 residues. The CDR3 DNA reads TGTGCCAGCAGTCGAATAGGGGGACAGTCCGAGAACACTGAAGCTTTCTTT. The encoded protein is CASSRIGGQSENTEAFF.

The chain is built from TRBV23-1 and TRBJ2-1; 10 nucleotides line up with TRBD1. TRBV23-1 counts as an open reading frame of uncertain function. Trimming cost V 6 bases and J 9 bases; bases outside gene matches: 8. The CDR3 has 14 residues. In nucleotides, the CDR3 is TGCGCCAGCAGGGGACAGGGGTCGGTGGGTGAGCAGTTCTTC. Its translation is CASRGQGSVGEQFF.

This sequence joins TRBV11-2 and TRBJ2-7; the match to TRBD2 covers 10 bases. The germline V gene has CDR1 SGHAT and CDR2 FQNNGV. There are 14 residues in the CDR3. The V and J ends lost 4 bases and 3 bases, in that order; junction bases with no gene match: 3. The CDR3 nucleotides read TGTGCCAGCAGCTCTAGCGGGAGTCGCTACGAGCAGTACTTC. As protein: CASSSSGSRYEQYF.

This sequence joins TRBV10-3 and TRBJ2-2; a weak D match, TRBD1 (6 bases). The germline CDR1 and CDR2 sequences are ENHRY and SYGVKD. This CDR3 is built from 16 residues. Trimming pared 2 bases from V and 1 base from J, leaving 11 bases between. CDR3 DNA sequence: TGTGCCATCAGTGAGCCGTTGACAGGGAACACCGGGGAGCTGTTTTTT. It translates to CAISEPLTGNTGELFF.

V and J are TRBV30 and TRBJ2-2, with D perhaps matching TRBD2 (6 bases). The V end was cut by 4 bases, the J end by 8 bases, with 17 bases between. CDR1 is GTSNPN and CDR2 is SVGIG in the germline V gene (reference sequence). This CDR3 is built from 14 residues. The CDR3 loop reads CAWNRGLKGGELFF. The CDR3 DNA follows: TGTGCCTGGAACCGGGGGTTGAAGGGTGGGGAGCTGTTTTTT. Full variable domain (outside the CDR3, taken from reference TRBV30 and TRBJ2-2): SQTIHQWPATLVQPVGSPLSLECTVEGTSNPNLYWYRQAAGRGLQLLFYSVGIGQISSEVPQNLSASRPQDRQFILSSKKLLLSDSGFYLCAWNRGLKGGELFFGEGSRLTVL.

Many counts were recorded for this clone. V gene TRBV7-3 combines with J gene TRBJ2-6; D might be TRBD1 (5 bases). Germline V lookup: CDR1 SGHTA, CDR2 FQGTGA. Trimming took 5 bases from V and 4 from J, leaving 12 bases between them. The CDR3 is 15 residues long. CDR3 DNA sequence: TGTGCCAGCAGCCCCCTAGGGGTCGGGGCCAACGTCCTGACTTTC. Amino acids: CASSPLGVGANVLTF.

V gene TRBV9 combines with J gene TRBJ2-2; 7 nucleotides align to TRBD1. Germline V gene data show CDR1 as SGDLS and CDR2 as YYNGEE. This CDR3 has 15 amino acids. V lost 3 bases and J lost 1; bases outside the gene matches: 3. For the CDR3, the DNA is TGTGCCAGCAGCGCCCGGGACAGGAACACCGGGGAGCTGTTTTTT. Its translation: CASSARDRNTGELFF.

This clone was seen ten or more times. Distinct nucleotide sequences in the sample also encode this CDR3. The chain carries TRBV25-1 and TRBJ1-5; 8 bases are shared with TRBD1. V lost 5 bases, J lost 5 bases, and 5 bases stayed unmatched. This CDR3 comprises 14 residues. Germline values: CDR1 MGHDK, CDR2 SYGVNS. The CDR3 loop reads CASSNGQGHQPQHF. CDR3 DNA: TGTGCCAGCAGTAACGGACAGGGACATCAGCCCCAGCATTTT.

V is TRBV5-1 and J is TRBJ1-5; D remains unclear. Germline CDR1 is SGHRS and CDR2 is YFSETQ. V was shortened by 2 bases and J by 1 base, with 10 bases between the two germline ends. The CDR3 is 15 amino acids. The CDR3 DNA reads TGCGCCAGCAGCTTACACGGGCCCAGCAATCAGCCCCAGCATTTT. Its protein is CASSLHGPSNQPQHF.